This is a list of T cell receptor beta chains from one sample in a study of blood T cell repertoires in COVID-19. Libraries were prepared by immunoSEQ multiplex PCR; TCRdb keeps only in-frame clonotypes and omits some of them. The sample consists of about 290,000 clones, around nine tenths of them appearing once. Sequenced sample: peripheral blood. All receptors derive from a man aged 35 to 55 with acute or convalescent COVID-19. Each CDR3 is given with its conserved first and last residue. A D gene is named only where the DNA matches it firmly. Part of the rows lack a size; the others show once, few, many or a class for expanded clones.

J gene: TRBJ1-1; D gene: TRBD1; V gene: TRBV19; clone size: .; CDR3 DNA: TGTGCCAGTAGTATAGGGGACAGGAACACTGAAGCTTTCTTT; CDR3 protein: CASSIGDRNTEAFF
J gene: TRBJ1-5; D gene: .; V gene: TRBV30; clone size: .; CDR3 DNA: TGTGCCTGGAGTGTACAGGGCGGCCAGCCCCAGCATTTT; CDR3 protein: CAWSVQGGQPQHF
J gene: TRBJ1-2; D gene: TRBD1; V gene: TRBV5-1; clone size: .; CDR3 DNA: TGCGCCAGCAGTTTTCTCGGGACAGGGGGAAATAGCTATGGCTACACCTTC; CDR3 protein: CASSFLGTGGNSYGYTF
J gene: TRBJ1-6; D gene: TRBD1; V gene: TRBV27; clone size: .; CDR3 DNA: TGTGCCAGCAGTTTGACAGGGGTTAATTCACCCCTCCACTTT; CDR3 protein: CASSLTGVNSPLHF
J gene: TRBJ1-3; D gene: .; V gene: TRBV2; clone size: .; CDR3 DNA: TGTGCCAGCAAGGGCCAGGGGTCCGTCGTCCTCTCTGGAAACACCATATATTTT; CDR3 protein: CASKGQGSVVLSGNTIYF
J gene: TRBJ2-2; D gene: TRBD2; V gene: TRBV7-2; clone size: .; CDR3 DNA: TGTGCCAGCAGCTCCCTAGCGGGGAACACCGGGGAGCTGTTTTTT; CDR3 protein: CASSSLAGNTGELFF
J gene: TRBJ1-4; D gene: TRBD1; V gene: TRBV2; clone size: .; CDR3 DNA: TGTGCCAAAAGGACAGGGAATGAAAAACTGTTTTTT; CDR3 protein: CAKRTGNEKLFF
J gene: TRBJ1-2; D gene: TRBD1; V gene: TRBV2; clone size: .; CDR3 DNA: TGTGCCAGCAGTTCACAGGGGGCGCTGTATGGCTACACCTTC; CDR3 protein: CASSSQGALYGYTF
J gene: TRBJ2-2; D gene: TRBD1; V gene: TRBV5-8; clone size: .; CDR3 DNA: TGTGCCAGCAGCAAGAAGACAGGGGTCAGGATCGGGGAGCTGTTTTTT; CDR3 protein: CASSKKTGVRIGELFF
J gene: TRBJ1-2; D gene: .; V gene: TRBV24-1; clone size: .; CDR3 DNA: TGTGCCACCAGTGAATACCCCGGGTATGGCTACACCTTC; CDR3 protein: CATSEYPGYGYTF
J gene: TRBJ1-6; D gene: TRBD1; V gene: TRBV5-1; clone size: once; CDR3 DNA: TGCGCCAGCAGCTCCCCTCAGGAAAGGGACAGGATCAAATCCTATAATTCACCCCTCCACTTT; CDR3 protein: CASSSPQERDRIKSYNSPLHF
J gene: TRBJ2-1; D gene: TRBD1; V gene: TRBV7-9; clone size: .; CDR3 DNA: TGTGCCAGCAGCCTAGACAGGGATTGGGCCTCCAATGAGCAGTTCTTC; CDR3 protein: CASSLDRDWASNEQFF
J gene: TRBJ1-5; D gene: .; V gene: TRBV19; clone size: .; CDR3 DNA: TGTGCCAGTAGGCGCGCGGGACCCCAAAGCGGTCAGCCCCAGCATTTT; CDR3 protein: CASRRAGPQSGQPQHF
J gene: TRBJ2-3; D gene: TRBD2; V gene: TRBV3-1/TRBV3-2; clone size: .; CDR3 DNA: TGTGCCAGCAGTCGCCCCCCGACTAGCGAGCCAGATACGCAGTATTTT; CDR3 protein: CASSRPPTSEPDTQYF
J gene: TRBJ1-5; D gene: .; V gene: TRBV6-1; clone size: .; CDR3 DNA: TGTGCCAGCAGTGAAGGGGGCTCAGGGTTTTATAGCAATCAGCCCCAGCATTTT; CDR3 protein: CASSEGGSGFYSNQPQHF
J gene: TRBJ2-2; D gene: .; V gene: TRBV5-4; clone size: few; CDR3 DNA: TGTGCCAGCAGTTATGACACCGGGGAGCTGTTTTTT; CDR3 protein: CASSYDTGELFF
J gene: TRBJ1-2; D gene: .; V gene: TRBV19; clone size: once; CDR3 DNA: TGTGCCAGTAGTATATATCCGGACAGTCCCGTCTATGGCTACACCTTC; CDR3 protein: CASSIYPDSPVYGYTF
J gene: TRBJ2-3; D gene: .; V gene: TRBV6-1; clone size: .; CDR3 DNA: TGTGCCAGCAGTGAAGCGGGGGCAGGTCCAGATACGCAGTATTTT; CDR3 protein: CASSEAGAGPDTQYF
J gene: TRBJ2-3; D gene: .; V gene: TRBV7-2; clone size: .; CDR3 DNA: TGTGCCAGCAGCCTCGCGCTCCCCAGCACAGATACGCAGTATTTT; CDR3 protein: CASSLALPSTDTQYF
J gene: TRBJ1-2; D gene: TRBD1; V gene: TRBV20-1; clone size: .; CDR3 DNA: TGCAGTGCTAGTGAATCCGGGACAGGGAAAGGCTACACCTTC; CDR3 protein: CSASESGTGKGYTF
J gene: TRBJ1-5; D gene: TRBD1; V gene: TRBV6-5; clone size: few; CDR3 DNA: TGTGCCAGCAGTTACTCGGGGACAGGGACCCAGCATTTT; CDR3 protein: CASSYSGTGTQHF
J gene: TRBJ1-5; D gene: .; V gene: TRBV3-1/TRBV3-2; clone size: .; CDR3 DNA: TGTGCCAGCAGCCAAGCACAAAATCAGCCCCAGCATTTT; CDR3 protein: CASSQAQNQPQHF
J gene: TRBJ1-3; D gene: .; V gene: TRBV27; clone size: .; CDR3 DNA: TGTGCCAGCAGTTTAGCCCCCGAGAGGCCCGGAAACACCATATATTTT; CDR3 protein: CASSLAPERPGNTIYF
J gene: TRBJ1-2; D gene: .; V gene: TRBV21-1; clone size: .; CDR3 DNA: TGTGCCAGCAGCGCCCCAGGTCTTTCCGATGGCTACACCTTC; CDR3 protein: CASSAPGLSDGYTF
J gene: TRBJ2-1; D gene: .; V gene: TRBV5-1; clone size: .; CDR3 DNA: TGCGCCAGCAGCATGGACTTTAGCTCCTACAATGAGCAGTTCTTC; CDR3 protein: CASSMDFSSYNEQFF
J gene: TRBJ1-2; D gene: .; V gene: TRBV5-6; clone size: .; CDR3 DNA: TGTGCCAGCAGCTTCCGCCCGGTGAATGGCTACACCTTC; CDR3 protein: CASSFRPVNGYTF
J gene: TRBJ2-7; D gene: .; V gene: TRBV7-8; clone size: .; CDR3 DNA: TGTGCCAGCAGCTGGGGTGAAGGCCGGGGGCAGTACTTC; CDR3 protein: CASSWGEGRGQYF
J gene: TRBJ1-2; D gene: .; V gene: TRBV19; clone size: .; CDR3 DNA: TGTGCCAGTAGTCGGTCGTCGGGACCCCAGGGGTATGGCTACACCTTC; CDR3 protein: CASSRSSGPQGYGYTF
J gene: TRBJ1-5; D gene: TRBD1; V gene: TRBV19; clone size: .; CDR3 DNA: TGTGCCAGTAGTATCTGGACAGGGGAGACAAAGGGGGTCAATCAGCCCCAGCATTTT; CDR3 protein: CASSIWTGETKGVNQPQHF
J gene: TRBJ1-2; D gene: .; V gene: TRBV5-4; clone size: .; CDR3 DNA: TGTGCCAGCAGCTCGACAGCCTATGGCTACACCTTC; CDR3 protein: CASSSTAYGYTF
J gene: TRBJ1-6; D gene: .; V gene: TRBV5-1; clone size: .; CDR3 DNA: TGCGCCAGCAGCCCGGGGGACGTCTCGGATTCACCCCTCCACTTT; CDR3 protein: CASSPGDVSDSPLHF
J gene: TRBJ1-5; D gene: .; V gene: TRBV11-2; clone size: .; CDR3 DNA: TGTGCCAGCAGCTTAGGGGCTTATAGCAATCAGCCCCAGCATTTT; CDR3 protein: CASSLGAYSNQPQHF
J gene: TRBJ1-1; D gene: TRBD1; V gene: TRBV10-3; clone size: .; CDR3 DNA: TGTGCCATCAGTAAAAGCAGGGGGCAAGACACTGAAGCTTTCTTT; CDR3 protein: CAISKSRGQDTEAFF
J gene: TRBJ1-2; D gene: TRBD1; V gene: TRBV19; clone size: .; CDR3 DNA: TGTGCCAGTAGTCTCGATTATGCCAAAGCTGTAACATTGTGGGGACAGCCCTATGGCTACACCTTC; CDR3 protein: CASSLDYAKAVTLWGQPYGYTF
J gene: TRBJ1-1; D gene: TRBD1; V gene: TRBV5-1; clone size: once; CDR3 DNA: TGCGCCAGCAGCTTGGCCCGTCAGGGGGCGTATGGTGAAGCTTTCTTT; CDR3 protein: CASSLARQGAYGEAFF
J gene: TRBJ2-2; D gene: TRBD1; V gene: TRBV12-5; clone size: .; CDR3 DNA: TGTGCTAGTGGTTTGGGACAGGGGGACACCGGGGAGCTGTTTTTT; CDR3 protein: CASGLGQGDTGELFF
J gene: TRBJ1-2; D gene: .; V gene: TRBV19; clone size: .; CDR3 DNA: TGTGCCAGTAGTAGTGAACAGGGATTCTATGGCTACACCTTC; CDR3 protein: CASSSEQGFYGYTF
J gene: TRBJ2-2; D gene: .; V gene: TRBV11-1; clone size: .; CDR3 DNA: TGTGCCAGCAGCTTAAGCCCACCCTCATACACCGGGGAGCTGTTTTTT; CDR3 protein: CASSLSPPSYTGELFF
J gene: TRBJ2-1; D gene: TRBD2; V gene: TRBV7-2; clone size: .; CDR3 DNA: TGTGCCAGCAGCTTAGCTTTCGGGGGGGCCATGAATGAGCAGTTCTTC; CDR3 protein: CASSLAFGGAMNEQFF
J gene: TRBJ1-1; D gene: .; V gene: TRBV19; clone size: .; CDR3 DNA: TGTGCCAGTAGTCCCGAACCCTTGGCCACTGAAGCTTTCTTT; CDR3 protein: CASSPEPLATEAFF
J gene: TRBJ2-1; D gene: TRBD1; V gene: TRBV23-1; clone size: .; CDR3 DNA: TGCGCCAGCAGCCGCTCCCCCGGACAGGGGGCGAATGAGCAGTTCTTC; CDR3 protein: CASSRSPGQGANEQFF
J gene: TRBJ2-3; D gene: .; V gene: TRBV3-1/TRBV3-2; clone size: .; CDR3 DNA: TGTGCCAGCAGCCAAGATGGGAGAGATACGCAGTATTTT; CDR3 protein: CASSQDGRDTQYF
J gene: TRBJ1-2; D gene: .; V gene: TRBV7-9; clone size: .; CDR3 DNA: TGTGCCAGCAGCTTAAAAGTCATGGCGGCAGACTATGGCTACACCTTC; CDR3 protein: CASSLKVMAADYGYTF
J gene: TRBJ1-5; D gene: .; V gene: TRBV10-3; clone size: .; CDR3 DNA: TGTGCCATCAGTGAGGGAATAAACAGGGACCAGCCCCAGCATTTT; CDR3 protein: CAISEGINRDQPQHF
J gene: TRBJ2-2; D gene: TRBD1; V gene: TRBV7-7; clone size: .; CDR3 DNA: TGTGCCAGCAGCTTAGCGCTGGGACAGGGGGCCTCCGGGGAGCTGTTTTTT; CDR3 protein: CASSLALGQGASGELFF
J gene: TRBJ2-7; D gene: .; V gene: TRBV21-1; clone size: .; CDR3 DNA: TGTGCCAGCATTCGACAGACGGACGACGAGCAGTACTTC; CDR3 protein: CASIRQTDDEQYF
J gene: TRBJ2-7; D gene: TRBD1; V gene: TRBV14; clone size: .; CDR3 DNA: TGTGCCAGCAGCCAAGGACCCTGGGACAGGAACTACGAGCAGTACTTC; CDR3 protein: CASSQGPWDRNYEQYF
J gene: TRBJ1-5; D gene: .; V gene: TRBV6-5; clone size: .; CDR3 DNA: TGTGCCAGCAGTTACCCGGTGGGGGGTGGCAATCAGCCCCAGCATTTT; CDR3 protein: CASSYPVGGGNQPQHF
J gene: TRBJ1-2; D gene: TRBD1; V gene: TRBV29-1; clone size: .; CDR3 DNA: TGCAGCGTTCCGACAGGGGGTAACTATGGCTACACCTTC; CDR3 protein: CSVPTGGNYGYTF
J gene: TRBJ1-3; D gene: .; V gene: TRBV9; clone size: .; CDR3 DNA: TGTGCCAGCAGCGTAGGTAGGGGACTAGGTTTTGGAAACACCATATATTTT; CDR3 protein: CASSVGRGLGFGNTIYF
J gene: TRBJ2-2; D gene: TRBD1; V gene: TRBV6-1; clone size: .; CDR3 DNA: TGTGCCAGCAGTGATGCGGGACAGGGAGCCGGGGAGCTGTTTTTT; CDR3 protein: CASSDAGQGAGELFF
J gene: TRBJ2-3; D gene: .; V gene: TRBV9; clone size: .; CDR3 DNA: TGTGCCAGCAGCAGTGGGGGGAGCGTTGTGACGCAGTATTTT; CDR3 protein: CASSSGGSVVTQYF
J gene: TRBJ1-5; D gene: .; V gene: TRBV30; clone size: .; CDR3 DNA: TGTGCCTGGAGTGGGGCCACTGGGGGCCTCAATCAGCCCCAGCATTTT; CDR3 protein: CAWSGATGGLNQPQHF
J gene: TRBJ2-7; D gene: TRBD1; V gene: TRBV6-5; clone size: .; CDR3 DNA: TGTGCCAGCAGGGCCGGGACAGCCTCCTACGAGCAGTACTTC; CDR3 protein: CASRAGTASYEQYF
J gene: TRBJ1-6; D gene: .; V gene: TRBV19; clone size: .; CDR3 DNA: TGTGCCAGTAGTATGGAGGTTAAAAATCCAAATTCACCCCTCCACTTT; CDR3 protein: CASSMEVKNPNSPLHF
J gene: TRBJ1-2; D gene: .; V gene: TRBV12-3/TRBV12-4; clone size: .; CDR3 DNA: TGTGCCAGCATGTCAAACTATGGCTACACCTTC; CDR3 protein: CASMSNYGYTF
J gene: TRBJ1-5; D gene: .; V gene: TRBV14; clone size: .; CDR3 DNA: TGTGCCAGCAGCCTTGGACTTAATCAGCCCCAGCATTTT; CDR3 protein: CASSLGLNQPQHF